A single sample is the source of the 13 T cell receptor beta chains below, sequenced in a study of PD-L1 blockade in urothelial cancer. Time point in this sample: pretreatment peripheral blood. Sequenced by immunoSEQ multiplex PCR; TCRdb stores in-frame clones only, minus some. This sample carries 65,000 to 80,000 clones, about nine tenths of them seen once, and the ten largest clones take 4.5% to 5%. The material was PBMCs, obtained around atezolizumab (anti-PD-L1) treatment. The receptors here all came from an older man with urothelial cancer.

The V and J genes are TRBV27 and TRBJ1-1; 9 positions agree with TRBD1. Germline-derived CDR1 and CDR2 are MNHEY and SMNVEV (reference sequence). The CDR3 loop spans 15 amino acids. V lost 4 bases, J lost 10 bases, and 13 bases stayed unmatched. CDR3 nucleotides: TGTGCCAGCAGTTCACGCCCCGGGACAGGGTTGGGAGCTTTCTTT. Protein sequence: CASSSRPGTGLGAFF.

The chain couples TRBV28 to TRBJ2-3, with D maybe TRBD1 (6 bases). V shed 6 bases and J shed 2 bases, with 15 bases lying between them. The V gene's germline CDR1 is MDHEN and CDR2 SYDVKM. The CDR3 has 15 amino acids. The CDR3 here is CASRFGDNPTDTQYF. The CDR3 DNA reads as TGTGCCAGCAGGTTTGGGGACAACCCCACAGATACGCAGTATTTT.

The chain employs TRBV25-1 and TRBJ2-7; 14 bases map to TRBD2. Germline V CDR1 and CDR2: MGHDK, SYGVNS. The CDR3 is 16 residues long. Trimming removed 5 bases from V and 6 bases from J; junction bases left unmatched: 9. The CDR3 coding sequence is TGTGCCAGCAGTCCAACCGGGACTAGCGGGAGAAGCGAGCAGTACTTC. It translates to CASSPTGTSGRSEQYF.

This chain's CDR3 is CASSGEMNTEAFF. In DNA form, the CDR3 reads TGTGCCAGCAGTGGAGAAATGAACACTGAAGCTTTCTTT. This chain links TRBV2 with TRBJ1-1; D remains ambiguous. Germline CDR1 SNHLY, CDR2 FYNNEI. CDR3 size: 13 residues. Trimming took 4 bases from V and 0 from J, leaving 6 bases between them.

The chain has TRBV7-9 and TRBJ2-1; 7 nucleotides align to TRBD2. CDR1 is SEHNR and CDR2 is FQNEAQ in the germline V gene (reference sequence). The CDR3 is 16 residues long. The trim removed 5 bases at V and 3 bases at J, leaving 10 bases unmatched. CDR3 in DNA: TGTGCCAGCAGCAGGTGGGACTACGGTGGCTACAATGAGCAGTTCTTC. This sequence encodes CASSRWDYGGYNEQFF.

The V and J genes are TRBV9 and TRBJ2-7, with TRBD2 matching over 15 bases. This CDR3 has 15 amino acids. V shed 3 bases, J shed 6 bases, and the junction held 4 bases outside the gene matches. CDR1 is SGDLS, CDR2 YYNGEE, per germline. CDR3 sequence: CASSAGTSGRIEQYF. In DNA, the CDR3 is TGTGCCAGCAGCGCAGGGACTAGCGGGAGGATCGAGCAGTACTTC.

The chain has TRBV23-1 and TRBJ2-3; D might be TRBD2 (5 bases). TRBV23-1 is recorded as an ORF, its role being uncertain. The V and J ends lost 10 bases and 3 bases respectively, with 20 bases between them. This CDR3 is built from 15 residues. CDR3 amino acids: CANPSRGTSTDTQYF. In nucleotides, the CDR3 is TGCGCCAACCCGAGCCGGGGAACATCGACAGATACGCAGTATTTT.

The chain uses TRBV5-6 and TRBJ2-1; D may be TRBD1 (6 bases). Between the trimmed V and J ends, which lost 2 bases and 6 bases, there was a span of 9 bases. The germline gives CDR1 SGHDT, CDR2 YYEEEE. The length of the CDR3 is 13 residues. CDR3 DNA: TGTGCCAGCAGCTTTGGGACAACCAATGAGCAGTTCTTC. Translation gives CASSFGTTNEQFF.

This chain links TRBV5-6 with TRBJ2-7, with 7 bases aligning to TRBD1. Germline V gene lookup returns CDR1 SGHDT and CDR2 YYEEEE. Germline trimming cut 4 bases from V and 3 bases from J; bases unmatched to any gene: 1. The CDR3 is 12 residues long. CDR3 in DNA: TGTGCCAGCAGCCGGGACAGCTACGAGCAGTACTTC. Its translation is CASSRDSYEQYF.

The chain uses TRBV19 and TRBJ2-3; D is possibly TRBD2 (6 bases). The germline CDR1 and CDR2 sequences are LNHDA and SQIVND (reference sequence). The V and J ends lost 6 bases and 5 bases respectively, with 15 bases between them. CDR3 length equals 14 residues. The CDR3 DNA reads TGTGCCAGTAGGAGGAGGGGCAGCGGAGATACGCAGTATTTT. The encoded protein is CASRRRGSGDTQYF. Filled out from reference TRBV19 and TRBJ2-3, the complete variable domain reads DGGITQSPKYLFRKEGQNVTLSCEQNLNHDAMYWYRQDPGQGLRLIYYSQIVNDFQKGDIAEGYSVSREKKESFPLTVTSAQKNPTAFYLCASRRRGSGDTQYFGPGTRLTVL.

As DNA, the CDR3 is TGCGCCAGCAGTGAGGGACAGGGGGATTATGGCTACACCTTC. It specifies CASSEGQGDYGYTF. This chain joins TRBV10-2 and TRBJ1-2; TRBD1 agrees at 10 bases. V lost 2 bases to trimming and J lost 5 bases; unmatched junction nucleotides: 2. CDR3 size: 14 residues. The germline V gene has CDR1 WSHSY and CDR2 SAAADI.

The chain carries TRBV28 and TRBJ1-1; 7 bases match TRBD1. V trimming: 6 bases; J trimming: 1 base; junction bases outside the gene matches: 8. The CDR3 loop spans 15 amino acids. The V gene's germline CDR1 is MDHEN and CDR2 SYDVKM. The CDR3 loop is CASSPPGTENTEAFF. The CDR3 nucleotides read TGTGCCAGCAGCCCCCCAGGGACAGAGAACACTGAAGCTTTCTTT.

This chain links TRBV28 with TRBJ2-7, with TRBD2 matching over 10 bases. The length of the CDR3 is 15 residues. The J segment lost 4 bases and the V segment lost 4 bases, leaving 7 bases of the junction unmatched. Germline values: CDR1 MDHEN, CDR2 SYDVKM. This CDR3 reads CASSSASSGSYEQYF. The CDR3 DNA is TGTGCCAGCAGTTCGGCTTCTAGCGGGAGTTACGAGCAGTACTTC.